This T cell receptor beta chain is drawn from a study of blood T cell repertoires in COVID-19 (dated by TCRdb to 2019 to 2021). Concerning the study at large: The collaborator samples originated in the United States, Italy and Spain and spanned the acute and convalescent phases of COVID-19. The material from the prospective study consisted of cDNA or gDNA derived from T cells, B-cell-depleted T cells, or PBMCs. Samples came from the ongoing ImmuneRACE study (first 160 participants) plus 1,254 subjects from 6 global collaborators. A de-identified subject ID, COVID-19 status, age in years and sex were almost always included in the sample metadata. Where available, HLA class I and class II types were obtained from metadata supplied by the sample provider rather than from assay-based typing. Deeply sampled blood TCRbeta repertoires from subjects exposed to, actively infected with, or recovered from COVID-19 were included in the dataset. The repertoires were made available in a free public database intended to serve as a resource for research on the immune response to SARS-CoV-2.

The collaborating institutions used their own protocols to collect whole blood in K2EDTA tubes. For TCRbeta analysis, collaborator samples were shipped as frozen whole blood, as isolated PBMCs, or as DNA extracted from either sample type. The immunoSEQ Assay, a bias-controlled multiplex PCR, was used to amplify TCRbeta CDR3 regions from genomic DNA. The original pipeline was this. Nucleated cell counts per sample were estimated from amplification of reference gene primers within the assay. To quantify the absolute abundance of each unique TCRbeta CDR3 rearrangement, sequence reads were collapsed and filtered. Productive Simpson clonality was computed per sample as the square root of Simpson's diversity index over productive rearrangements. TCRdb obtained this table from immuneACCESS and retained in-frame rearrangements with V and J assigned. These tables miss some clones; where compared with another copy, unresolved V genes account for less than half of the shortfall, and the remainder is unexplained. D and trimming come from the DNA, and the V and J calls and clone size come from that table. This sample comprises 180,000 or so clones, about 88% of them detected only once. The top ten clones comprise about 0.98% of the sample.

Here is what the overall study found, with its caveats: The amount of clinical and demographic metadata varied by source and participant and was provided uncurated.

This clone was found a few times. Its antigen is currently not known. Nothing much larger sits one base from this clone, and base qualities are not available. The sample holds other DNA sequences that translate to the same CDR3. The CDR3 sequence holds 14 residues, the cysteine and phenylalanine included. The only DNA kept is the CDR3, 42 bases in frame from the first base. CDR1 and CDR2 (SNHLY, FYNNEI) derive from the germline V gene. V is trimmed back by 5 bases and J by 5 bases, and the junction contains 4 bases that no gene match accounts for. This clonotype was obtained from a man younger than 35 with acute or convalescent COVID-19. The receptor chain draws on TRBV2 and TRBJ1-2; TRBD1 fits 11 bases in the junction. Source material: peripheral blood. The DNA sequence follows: TGTGCCAGCAGTTCCGGGACAGGGGGTTATGGCTACACCTTC. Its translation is CASSSGTGGYGYTF.